A single sample is the source of the 4 T cell receptor beta chains below, sequenced in a study of CD8+ T cells in alopecia areata. Indicated treatment: oral pan-JAK inhibitor, 5-10 mg twice daily. Reverse transcription of extracted RNA yielded cDNA, which provided the sequencing template. TCRdb's table, derived via immunoSEQ multiplex PCR, lists solely in-frame clones and lacks some. Seen here are some 190,000 clones, roughly 66% observed once, and the top ten hold roughly 1.2%. Material: CD4+ T cells sorted from blood, obtained at week 44, from a patient treated with tofacitinib. The origin of the receptors is a human donor with alopecia areata.

The chain couples TRBV5-1 to TRBJ1-1, with D perhaps TRBD1 (6 bases). The V gene lost 0 bases and the J gene lost 1 base, with 10 bases spanning the gap. This CDR3 region has 15 residues. CDR1 and CDR2 (germline): SGHRS, YFSETQ. The chain's CDR3 is CASSLAGTRNTEAFF. CDR3 coding DNA: TGCGCCAGCAGCTTGGCCGGGACACGGAACACTGAAGCTTTCTTT.

This chain links TRBV5-1 with TRBJ1-1, with TRBD1 matching over 8 bases. J lost 0 bases, V lost 4 bases, and 5 bases had no gene match. The CDR3 runs 15 residues. Germline lookup yields CDR1 SGHRS and CDR2 YFSETQ. The CDR3 is CASSIRQGMNTEAFF. CDR3 DNA sequence: TGCGCCAGCAGCATCCGACAGGGGATGAACACTGAAGCTTTCTTT.

The chain links TRBV29-1 to TRBJ1-2; no definite D call. V was trimmed by 6 bases and J by 4 bases, leaving 15 bases between them. Per the germline V gene, CDR1 is SQVTM and CDR2 is ANQGSEA. The CDR3 totals 13 residues. The CDR3: CSVSRGPTYGYTF. CDR3 in DNA: TGCAGCGTCTCTCGCGGCCCCACCTATGGCTACACCTTC. Variable domain in full (rest from reference TRBV29-1 and TRBJ1-2): SAVISQKPSRDICQRGTSLTIQCQVDSQVTMMFWYRQQPGQSLTLIATANQGSEATYESGFVIDKFPISRPNLTFSTLTVSNMSPEDSSIYLCSVSRGPTYGYTFGSGTRLTVV.

The rearrangement joins TRBV19 to TRBJ1-5, with 7 bases lining up with TRBD1. With V trimmed by 8 bases and J by 4 bases, 5 bases remained unmatched. Germline values: CDR1 LNHDA, CDR2 SQIVND (reference sequence). The CDR3 length is 13 residues. The CDR3 DNA reads as TGTGCCAGTTCCGGACAGGCTAATCAGCCCCAGCATTTT. Translating gives CASSGQANQPQHF.